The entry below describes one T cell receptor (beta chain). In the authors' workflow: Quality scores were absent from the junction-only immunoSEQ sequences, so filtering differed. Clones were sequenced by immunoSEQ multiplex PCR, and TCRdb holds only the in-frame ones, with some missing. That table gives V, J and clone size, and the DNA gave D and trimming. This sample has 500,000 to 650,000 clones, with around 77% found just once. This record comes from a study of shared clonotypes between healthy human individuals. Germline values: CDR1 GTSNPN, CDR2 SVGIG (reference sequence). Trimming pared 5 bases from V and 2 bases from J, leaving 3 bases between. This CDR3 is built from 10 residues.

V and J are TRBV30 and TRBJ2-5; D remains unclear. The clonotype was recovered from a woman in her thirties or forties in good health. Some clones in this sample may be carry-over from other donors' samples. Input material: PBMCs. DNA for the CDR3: TGTGCCTGGCAACAAGAGACCCAGTACTTC. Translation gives CAWQQETQYF.